Below are 32 T cell receptor beta chains sequenced from a single sample in a study of T cells after posttransplantation cyclophosphamide. The method was immunoSEQ multiplex PCR; TCRdb's version includes in-frame clones alone and lacks a portion of them. Of 51,000 or so clones in the sample, 85% to 95% are singletons; the top ten hold about 3%. The sample consisted of PBMCs. These receptors all come from a woman in her 30s in good health and a related stem cell transplant donor.

The rearrangement uses TRBV19 and TRBJ1-1, with D perhaps TRBD1 (6 bases). Germline V lookup: CDR1 LNHDA, CDR2 SQIVND (reference sequence). With 8 bases removed from V and 6 bases from J, the gap between germline ends came to 22 bases. The CDR3 consists of 15 residues. The CDR3 protein is CASRYPQGDTPEAFF. The DNA of the CDR3 is TGTGCCAGTCGATACCCACAGGGAGACACCCCTGAAGCTTTCTTT.

V is TRBV5-1 and J is TRBJ1-1; the D gene is possibly TRBD1 (6 bases). Germline values: CDR1 SGHRS, CDR2 YFSETQ. CDR3 length equals 15 residues. V shed 0 bases and J shed 5 bases, with 14 bases lying between them. The CDR3 loop reads CASSLVARGNTEAFF. CDR3 DNA: TGCGCCAGCAGCTTGGTGGCCAGGGGTAATACTGAAGCTTTCTTT.

The chain recombines TRBV6-1 with TRBJ1-2, with TRBD1 matching over 8 bases. Germline-derived CDR1 and CDR2 are MNHNS and SASEGT. The CDR3 has 11 residues. J gave up 7 bases and V 11 bases, and 6 bases lay outside the gene matches. CDR3 DNA sequence: TGTGCCGAATCAGGGGGCATTGGCTACACCTTC. As protein: CAESGGIGYTF.

The chain's CDR3 is CASSFRGSETQYF. CDR3 DNA: TGTGCCAGCAGCTTTAGGGGCTCGGAGACCCAGTACTTC. The rearrangement joins TRBV7-9 to TRBJ2-5, with D possibly matching TRBD1 (5 bases). Looked up from germline, CDR1 is SEHNR and CDR2 is FQNEAQ (reference sequence). V lost 3 bases and J lost 5, with 10 bases in between. The CDR3 runs 13 residues.

This clone has a single count. V gene TRBV29-1 combines with J gene TRBJ2-1; possible D gene TRBD1, 6 bases. The V end lost 1 base, the J end lost 4 bases, and 17 bases lay between the germline ends. The CDR3 consists of 16 residues. Germline V gene data show CDR1 as SQVTM and CDR2 as ANQGSEA. The CDR3 region has the DNA TGCAGCGTTGAAGGAATGGGGGCAGGGGCTTACAATGAGCAGTTCTTC. This gives the protein CSVEGMGAGAYNEQFF.

As to this clone: Germline is not matched at one junction end, which may reflect a read error. This chain connects TRBV6-6 to TRBJ2-1; possible D gene TRBD1, 5 bases. The germline gives CDR1 MNHNY, CDR2 SVGAGI (reference sequence). The CDR3 consists of 14 residues. CDR3: CVSSQSTDNNEQFF. As DNA, the CDR3 is TGTGTCAGCAGTCAGTCGACAGATAACAATGAGCAGTTCTTC.

The chain joins TRBV5-5 to TRBJ1-6; TRBD1 is a possible D gene (6 bases). V was shortened by 0 bases and J by 7 bases, with 11 bases between the two germline ends. CDR1 is SGHKS, CDR2 YYEKEE, per germline (reference sequence). There are 15 residues in the CDR3. CDR3 sequence reads: CASSLGRQENSPLHF. CDR3 sequence (DNA): TGTGCCAGCAGCTTGGGACGACAGGAAAATTCACCCCTCCACTTT.

The chain couples TRBV7-9 to TRBJ2-1; D not certain. The CDR3 contains 13 residues. The germline V and J ends were trimmed by 0 bases and 5 bases, with 5 bases remaining between them. The germline V gene encodes CDR1 SEHNR and CDR2 FQNEAQ (reference sequence). Here the CDR3 reads CASSLARDNEQFF. For the CDR3, the DNA is TGTGCCAGCAGCTTAGCGCGCGACAATGAGCAGTTCTTC. Based on the CDR3 plus reference TRBV7-9 and TRBJ2-1, the full variable domain is DTGVSQNPRHKITKRGQNVTFRCDPISEHNRLYWYRQTLGQGPEFLTYFQNEAQLEKSRLLSDRFSAERPKGSFSTLEIQRTEQGDSAMYLCASSLARDNEQFFGPGTRLTVL.

The chain joins TRBV5-4 to TRBJ2-2; 8 nucleotides match TRBD1. The trim removed 3 bases at V and 0 bases at J, leaving 7 bases unmatched. Germline V lookup: CDR1 SGHNT, CDR2 YYREEE (reference sequence). The CDR3 length is 17 residues. For the CDR3, the DNA is TGTGCCAGCAGCTCATGGGACAGGTCAACGAACACCGGGGAGCTGTTTTTT. It specifies CASSSWDRSTNTGELFF. Together with reference TRBV5-4 and TRBJ2-2, the CDR3 gives the full variable domain: ETGVTQSPTHLIKTRGQQVTLRCSSQSGHNTVSWYQQALGQGPQFIFQYYREEENGRGNFPPRFSGLQFPNYSSELNVNALELDDSALYLCASSSWDRSTNTGELFFGEGSRLTVL.

This clone was seen more than once but under ten times. The CDR3, as DNA: TGTGCCAGCGCTAATCTGGGGGGATTCTATAATTCACCCCTCCACTTT. This sequence encodes CASANLGGFYNSPLHF. V and J are TRBV21-1 and TRBJ1-6. TRBV21-1 is assigned pseudogene status. The CDR3 loop spans 16 amino acids.

The J gene is TRBJ2-3, the V gene TRBV27; 7 bases are a match to TRBD1. The CDR3 extends over 14 amino acids. CDR1 is MNHEY, CDR2 SMNVEV, per germline (reference sequence). V gave up 6 bases and J gave up 3 bases; unmatched junction bases: 6. The CDR3 sequence: CASSSLDRTDTQYF. The CDR3 DNA is TGTGCCAGCAGCTCACTGGACAGGACAGATACGCAGTATTTT.

Regarding this clone: A read error may account for a junction end that differs from germline. The chain joins TRBV23-1 to TRBJ1-2; no reliable D call. TRBV23-1 belongs to the ORF category, with a function that is uncertain. The CDR3 sequence is 13 residues long. CDR3 protein: CAGRTGANYGYTF. For the CDR3, the DNA is TGCGCCGGCAGGACGGGAGCTAACTATGGCTACACCTTC.

The genes are TRBV5-4 and TRBJ1-1, with unresolved D. This CDR3 region has 13 residues. CDR1 SGHNT and CDR2 YYREEE come from the germline V gene (reference sequence). V was cut by 0 bases and J by 4 bases, with 7 bases left in between. The CDR3 spells CASSLAEITEAFF. The CDR3 DNA reads as TGTGCCAGCAGCTTGGCAGAAATCACTGAAGCTTTCTTT.

The CDR3 reads CASSLEGEKGEKLFF. For the CDR3, the DNA is TGCGCCAGCAGCTTGGAGGGGGAAAAGGGTGAAAAACTGTTTTTT. The genes are TRBV5-1 and TRBJ1-4; TRBD1 might be the D (6 bases). Germline assignment: CDR1 SGHRS and CDR2 YFSETQ. The ends were cut back, 0 bases at V and 7 bases at J, with 13 bases in the middle. The CDR3 sequence is 15 residues long.

V is TRBV5-1 and J is TRBJ1-3; a possible D gene is TRBD1 (5 bases). CDR3 length: 17 residues. V shed 3 bases and J shed 0 bases, with 16 bases lying between them. The germline CDR1 and CDR2 sequences are SGHRS and YFSETQ. Here the CDR3 DNA reads TGCGCCAGCAGCTCGGGGGGGGTCGCCACCTCTGGAAACACCATATATTTT. Protein product: CASSSGGVATSGNTIYF.

CDR3 DNA sequence: TGTGCCAGCAGTTTAGGCAGAAACACCATATATTTT. Encoded protein: CASSLGRNTIYF. This chain joins TRBV28 and TRBJ1-3; D unresolved. CDR3 length: 12 amino acids. V was pared by 2 bases and J by 5 bases, with 4 bases between. Germline V lookup: CDR1 MDHEN, CDR2 SYDVKM.

V is TRBV4-3 and J is TRBJ1-3; 8 bases line up with TRBD1. With V trimmed by 4 bases and J by 0 bases, 8 bases remained unmatched. The CDR3 has 17 residues. Germline-derived CDR1 and CDR2 are LGHNA and YSLEER. Written as DNA, the CDR3 is TGCGCCAGCAGCCCCGGGACAGGCCGAACCTCTGGAAACACCATATATTTT. Amino acids: CASSPGTGRTSGNTIYF.

Only a few counts were recorded for this clone. The DNA of the CDR3 is TGTGCCTGGGGACACGGATCAACTAATGAAAAACTGTTTTTT. Protein product: CAWGHGSTNEKLFF. This sequence joins TRBV30 and TRBJ1-4; tentative D call: TRBD1 (5 bases). The CDR3 sequence is 14 residues long. V lost 5 bases and J 0 bases, leaving 10 bases between the germline ends. Germline V gene data show CDR1 as GTSNPN and CDR2 as SVGIG (reference sequence).

The chain uses TRBV7-2 and TRBJ1-4; D may be TRBD1 (5 bases). CDR1 is SGHTA and CDR2 is FQGNSA in the germline V gene. Trimming left V 5 bases short and J 5 bases short, with 9 bases between. CDR3 length equals 13 residues. CDR3 in DNA: TGTGCCAGCAGCGGGGACTGGAATGAAAAACTGTTTTTT. This encodes CASSGDWNEKLFF.

Only one count was recorded for this clone. The chain couples TRBV18 to TRBJ2-2, with D unresolved. V dropped 0 bases and J dropped 2 bases, with 7 bases sitting between them. Germline V gene lookup returns CDR1 KGHSH and CDR2 LQKENI. The CDR3 runs to 15 residues. This chain's CDR3 is CASSPPGLNTGELFF. DNA for the CDR3: TGTGCCAGCTCACCACCGGGCCTTAACACCGGGGAGCTGTTTTTT.

This rearrangement joins TRBV2 to TRBJ2-7; no clear D. The germline gives CDR1 SNHLY, CDR2 FYNNEI. V dropped 8 bases and J dropped 0 bases, with 5 bases sitting between them. The CDR3 spans 11 residues. The chain's CDR3 is CASPSSYEQYF. In nucleotides, the CDR3 is TGTGCCAGCCCTAGCTCCTACGAGCAGTACTTC.

This chain links TRBV28 with TRBJ1-2; tentative D call: TRBD1 (5 bases). Trimming cost V 3 bases and J 4 bases, with 12 bases left between them. Per germline, CDR1 MDHEN and CDR2 SYDVKM. This CDR3 is 14 amino acids long. The CDR3 protein is CASSFPVGPYGYTF. CDR3 DNA: TGTGCCAGCAGTTTTCCCGTGGGGCCCTATGGCTACACCTTC.

CDR3 DNA sequence: TGTGCCAGCAGCACCGGGACAACCAAAAACATTCAGTACTTC. Translated, it gives CASSTGTTKNIQYF. The gene calls are TRBV6-5 and TRBJ2-4; D might be TRBD1 (6 bases). Trimming took off 6 bases at V and 2 bases at J, with 11 bases between the two ends. The CDR3 spans 14 residues. CDR1 and CDR2 (germline): MNHEY, SVGAGI.

The chain joins TRBV19 to TRBJ1-5; no definite D call. Germline-derived CDR1 and CDR2 are LNHDA and SQIVND (reference sequence). The CDR3 consists of 14 residues. Between the trimmed V and J ends, which lost 1 base and 6 bases, there was a span of 10 bases. Written as DNA, the CDR3 is TGTGCCAGTAGTATAGTAGCAGTAGGTCAGCCCCAGCATTTT. Protein product: CASSIVAVGQPQHF.

CDR3 in amino acids: CASSVRGNTDTQYF. In DNA, the CDR3 is TGTGCCAGCAGCGTCCGGGGGAACACAGATACGCAGTATTTT. The chain carries TRBV9 and TRBJ2-3, with D maybe TRBD2 (6 bases). The ends were cut back, 2 bases at V and 2 bases at J, with 9 bases in the middle. Germline V CDR1 and CDR2: SGDLS, YYNGEE. The CDR3 is 14 amino acids.

The count of this clone is one. The gene calls are TRBV28 and TRBJ1-3; D might be TRBD1 (6 bases). Trimming cost V 10 bases and J 0 bases, with 13 bases left between them. This CDR3 region has 14 residues. In germline, CDR1 is MDHEN, CDR2 SYDVKM. The CDR3 loop is CATKDSYSGNTIYF. CDR3 bases: TGTGCCACCAAGGACAGCTACTCTGGAAACACCATATATTTT.

The chain links TRBV7-3 to TRBJ2-5; 9 bases fit TRBD2. From germline, CDR1 is SGHTA and CDR2 FQGTGA. The CDR3 contains 14 residues. Trimming cost V 5 bases and J 5 bases; bases outside gene matches: 6. CDR3 coding DNA: TGTGCCAGCAGCGTTGCGGGGGGGAGGGAGACCCAGTACTTC. Residues: CASSVAGGRETQYF. The full variable domain, with the rest looked up from reference TRBV7-3 and TRBJ2-5, is GAGVSQTPSNKVTEKGKYVELRCDPISGHTALYWYRQSLGQGPEFLIYFQGTGAADDSGLPNDRFFAVRPEGSVSTLKIQRTERGDSAVYLCASSVAGGRETQYFGPGTRLLVL.

The gene calls are TRBV7-2 and TRBJ1-1, with 7 nucleotides matching TRBD1. CDR1 SGHTA and CDR2 FQGNSA come from the germline V gene. CDR3 length: 15 residues. After removal of 2 bases from V and 1 base from J, the junction contained 4 bases not matched to a gene. The CDR3 DNA follows: TGTGCCAGCAGCTTATGGACAGGCGAGAACACTGAAGCTTTCTTT. Translating gives CASSLWTGENTEAFF.

The rearrangement joins TRBV4-1 to TRBJ2-1, with 7 bases identical to TRBD1. The trim removed 0 bases at V and 3 bases at J, leaving 2 bases unmatched. The CDR3 loop spans 15 amino acids. Germline loops: CDR1 MGHRA, CDR2 YSYEKL. The CDR3 spells CASSQEGTDYNEQFF. CDR3 DNA sequence: TGCGCCAGCAGCCAAGAGGGGACAGACTACAATGAGCAGTTCTTC.

The rearrangement joins TRBV7-2 to TRBJ1-2; 11 nucleotides match TRBD1. The CDR3 has 15 amino acids. J gave up 8 bases and V 4 bases, and 9 bases lay outside the gene matches. From germline, CDR1 is SGHTA and CDR2 FQGNSA. CDR3 nucleotides: TGTGCCAGCAGCTCAGGGACAGGGGGAGGCAACGGCTACACCTTC. Translation: CASSSGTGGGNGYTF.

The chain carries TRBV10-2 and TRBJ2-7, with TRBD2 identical over 7 bases. In germline, CDR1 is WSHSY, CDR2 SAAADI. V shed 6 bases and J 1 base; nucleotides not matched to a gene: 6. CDR3 length: 14 amino acids. This CDR3 is CASSREGLSYEQYF. The CDR3 DNA sequence: TGCGCCAGCAGCAGGGAGGGGCTGTCCTACGAGCAGTACTTC.

J is TRBJ2-7 and V is TRBV10-3; 9 bases agree with TRBD1. Germline CDR1 ENHRY, CDR2 SYGVKD. The V and J ends lost 4 bases and 5 bases, in that order; junction bases with no gene match: 6. The CDR3 contains 14 residues. As DNA, the CDR3 is TGTGCCATCAGTGGCACAGGGGGCGGCGACGAGCAGTACTTC. This translates into CAISGTGGGDEQYF.